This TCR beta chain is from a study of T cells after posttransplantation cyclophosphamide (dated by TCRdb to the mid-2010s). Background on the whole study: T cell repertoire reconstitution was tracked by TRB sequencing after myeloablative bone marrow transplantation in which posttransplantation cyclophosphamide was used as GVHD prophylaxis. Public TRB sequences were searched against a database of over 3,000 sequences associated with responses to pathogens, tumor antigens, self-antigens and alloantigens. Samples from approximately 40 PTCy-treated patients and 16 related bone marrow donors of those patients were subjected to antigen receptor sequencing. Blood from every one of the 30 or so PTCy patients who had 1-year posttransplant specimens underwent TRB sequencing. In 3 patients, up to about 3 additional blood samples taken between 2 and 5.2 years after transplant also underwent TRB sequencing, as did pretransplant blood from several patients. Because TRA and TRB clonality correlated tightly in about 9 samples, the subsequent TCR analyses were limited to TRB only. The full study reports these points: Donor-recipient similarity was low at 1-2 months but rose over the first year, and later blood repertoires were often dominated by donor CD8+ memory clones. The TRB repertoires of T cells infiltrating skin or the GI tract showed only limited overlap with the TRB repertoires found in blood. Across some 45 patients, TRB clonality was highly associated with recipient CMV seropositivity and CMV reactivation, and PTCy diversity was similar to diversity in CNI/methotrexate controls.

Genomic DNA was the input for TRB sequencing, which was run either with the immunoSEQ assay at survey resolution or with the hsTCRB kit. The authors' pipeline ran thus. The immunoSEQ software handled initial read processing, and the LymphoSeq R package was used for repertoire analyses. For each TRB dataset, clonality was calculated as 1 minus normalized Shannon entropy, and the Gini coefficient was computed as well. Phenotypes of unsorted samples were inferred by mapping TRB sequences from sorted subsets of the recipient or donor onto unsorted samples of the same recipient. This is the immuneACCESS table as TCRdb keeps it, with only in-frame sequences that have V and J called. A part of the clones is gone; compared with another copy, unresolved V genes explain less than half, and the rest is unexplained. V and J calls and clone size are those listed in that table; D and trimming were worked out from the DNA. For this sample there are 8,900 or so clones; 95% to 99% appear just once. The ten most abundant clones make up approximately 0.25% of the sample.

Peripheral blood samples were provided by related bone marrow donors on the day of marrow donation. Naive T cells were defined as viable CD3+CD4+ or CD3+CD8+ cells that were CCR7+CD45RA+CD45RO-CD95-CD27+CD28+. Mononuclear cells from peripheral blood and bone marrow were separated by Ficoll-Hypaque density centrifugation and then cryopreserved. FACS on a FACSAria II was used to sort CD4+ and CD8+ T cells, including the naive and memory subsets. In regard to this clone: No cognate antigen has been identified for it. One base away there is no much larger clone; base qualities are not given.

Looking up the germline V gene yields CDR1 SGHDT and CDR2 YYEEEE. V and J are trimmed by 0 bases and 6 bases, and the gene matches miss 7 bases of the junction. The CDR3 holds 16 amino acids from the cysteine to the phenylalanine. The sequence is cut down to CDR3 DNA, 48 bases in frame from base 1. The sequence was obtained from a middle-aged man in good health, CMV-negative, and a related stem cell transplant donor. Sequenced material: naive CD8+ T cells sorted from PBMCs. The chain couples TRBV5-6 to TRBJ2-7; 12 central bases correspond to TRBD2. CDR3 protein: CASSLGLAGGLSEQYF. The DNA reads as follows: TGTGCCAGCAGCTTGGGGCTAGCGGGAGGGCTATCCGAGCAGTACTTC.